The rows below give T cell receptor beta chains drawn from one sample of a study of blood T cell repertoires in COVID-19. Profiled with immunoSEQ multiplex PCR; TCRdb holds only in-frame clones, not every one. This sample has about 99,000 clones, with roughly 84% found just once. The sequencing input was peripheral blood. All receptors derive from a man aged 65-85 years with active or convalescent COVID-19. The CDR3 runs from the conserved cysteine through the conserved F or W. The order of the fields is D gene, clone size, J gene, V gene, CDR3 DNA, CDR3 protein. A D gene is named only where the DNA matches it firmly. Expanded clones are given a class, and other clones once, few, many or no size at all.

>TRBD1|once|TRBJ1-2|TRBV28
TGTGCCAGCAGACCCACAGGACAGGGGGCGCGGGACGGCTACACCTTC
CASRPTGQGARDGYTF
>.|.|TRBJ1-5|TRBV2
TGTGCCAGCACACTCGTGGCCAGCGAGCAGCCCCAGCATTTT
CASTLVASEQPQHF
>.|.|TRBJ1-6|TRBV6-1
TGTGCCAGCAGTGAAGGGACAGTTAATAATTCACCCCTCCACTTT
CASSEGTVNNSPLHF
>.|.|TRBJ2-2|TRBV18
TGTGCCAGCTCACCCGGCCAGGGATTTGGCGGGGAGCTGTTTTTT
CASSPGQGFGGELFF
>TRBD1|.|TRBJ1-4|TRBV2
TGTGCCAGCAGAGGGACAGGGGCCGAAAAACTGTTTTTT
CASRGTGAEKLFF
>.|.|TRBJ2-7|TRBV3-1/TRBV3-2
TGTGCCAGCAGCCAAGGTCCCGGGTCTGTCTACGAGCAGTACTTC
CASSQGPGSVYEQYF
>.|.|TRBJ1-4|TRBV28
TGTGCCATCAAGGGAAGGGGGGAAAAACTGTTTTTT
CAIKGRGEKLFF
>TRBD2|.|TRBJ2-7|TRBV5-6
TGTGCCAGCAGCTTGGGAGCGGGGGGCAGCTACGAGCAGTACTTC
CASSLGAGGSYEQYF
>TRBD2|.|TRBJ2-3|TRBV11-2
TGTGCCAGCAGATTTCTAGCGGGGGGGCCGGATACGCAGTATTTT
CASRFLAGGPDTQYF
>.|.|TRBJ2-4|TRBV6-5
TGTGCCAGCAGCAACCGCCGGGACTCGATGGCCATTCAGTACTTC
CASSNRRDSMAIQYF
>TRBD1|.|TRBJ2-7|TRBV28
TGTGCCAGCAGTTCACCAGGGGGCGCGGACTACGAGCAGTACTTC
CASSSPGGADYEQYF
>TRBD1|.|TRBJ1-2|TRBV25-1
TGTGCCAGCAGTGTCCCGGGGACAGGGAATGGCTACACCTTC
CASSVPGTGNGYTF
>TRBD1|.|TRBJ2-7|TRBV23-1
TGCGCCAGCAGTCAATCTAGGAAAACAGGGGAAGACGAGCAGTACTTC
CASSQSRKTGEDEQYF
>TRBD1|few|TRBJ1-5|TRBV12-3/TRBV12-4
TGTGCCAGCAGCACCGACAGGGATCAGCCCCAGCATTTT
CASSTDRDQPQHF
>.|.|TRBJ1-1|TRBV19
TGTGCCAGTAGTATAGGAGAGAACACTGAAGCTTTCTTT
CASSIGENTEAFF
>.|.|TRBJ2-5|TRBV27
TGTGCCAGCAGTTTGAACAGGGTCGAGACCCAGTACTTC
CASSLNRVETQYF
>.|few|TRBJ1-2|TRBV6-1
TGTGCCAGCAGTGAGGGATGGGGGGGAGAAAATGGCTACACCTTC
CASSEGWGGENGYTF